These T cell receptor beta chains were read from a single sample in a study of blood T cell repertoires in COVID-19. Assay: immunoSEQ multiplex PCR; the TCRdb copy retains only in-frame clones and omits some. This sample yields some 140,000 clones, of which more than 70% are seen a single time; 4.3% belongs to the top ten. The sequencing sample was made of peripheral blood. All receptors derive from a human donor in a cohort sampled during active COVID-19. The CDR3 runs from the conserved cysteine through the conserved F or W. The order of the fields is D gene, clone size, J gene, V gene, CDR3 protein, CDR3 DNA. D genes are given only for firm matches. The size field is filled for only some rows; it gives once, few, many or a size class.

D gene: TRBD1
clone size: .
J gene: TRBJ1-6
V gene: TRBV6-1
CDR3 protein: CASREGRTGVGSPLHF
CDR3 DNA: TGTGCCAGCAGGGAAGGAAGGACAGGGGTCGGTTCACCCCTCCACTTT

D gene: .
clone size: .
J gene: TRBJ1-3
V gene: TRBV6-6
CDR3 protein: CASSPNTVAGNTIYF
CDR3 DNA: TGTGCCAGCAGCCCCAATACGGTAGCTGGAAACACCATATATTTT

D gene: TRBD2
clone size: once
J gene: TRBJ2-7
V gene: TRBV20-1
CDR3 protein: CSASLAGGPSYEQYF
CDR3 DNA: TGCAGTGCTAGTCTAGCGGGGGGACCCTCCTACGAGCAGTACTTC

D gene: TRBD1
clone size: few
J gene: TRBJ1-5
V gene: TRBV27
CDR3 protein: CASRPLTGHQPQHF
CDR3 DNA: TGTGCCAGCAGGCCCCTGACAGGGCATCAGCCCCAGCATTTT

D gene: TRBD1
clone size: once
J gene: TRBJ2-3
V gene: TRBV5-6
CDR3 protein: CASSLPGQPSDTQYF
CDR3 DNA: TGTGCCAGCAGCTTACCGGGACAGCCTTCAGATACGCAGTATTTT

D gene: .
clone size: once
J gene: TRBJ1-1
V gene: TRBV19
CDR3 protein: CASSSEARGKAFF
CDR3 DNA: TGTGCCAGTAGCTCGGAGGCTCGGGGGAAAGCTTTCTTT

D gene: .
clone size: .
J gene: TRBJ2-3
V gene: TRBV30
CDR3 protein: CACPAGGPDTQYF
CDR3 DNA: TGTGCCTGTCCGGCCGGGGGGCCAGATACGCAGTATTTT

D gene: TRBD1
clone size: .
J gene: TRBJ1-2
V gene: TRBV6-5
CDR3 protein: CASSPRQGLGGYTF
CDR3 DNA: TGTGCCAGCAGTCCCCGACAGGGTTTGGGTGGCTACACCTTC

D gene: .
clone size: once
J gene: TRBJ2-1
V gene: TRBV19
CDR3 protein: CASSNLYNEQFF
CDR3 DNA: TGTGCCAGTAGTAATCTATACAATGAGCAGTTCTTC

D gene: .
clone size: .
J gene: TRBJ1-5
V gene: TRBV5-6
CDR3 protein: CASSVGVGPNQPQHF
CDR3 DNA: TGTGCCAGCAGCGTAGGGGTAGGCCCCAATCAGCCCCAGCATTTT

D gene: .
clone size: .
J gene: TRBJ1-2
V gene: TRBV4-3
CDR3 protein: CASSQEARMQHGYTF
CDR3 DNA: TGCGCCAGCAGCCAAGAAGCTAGAATGCAACATGGCTACACCTTC

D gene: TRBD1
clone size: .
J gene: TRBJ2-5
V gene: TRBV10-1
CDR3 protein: CASSRDRGRSETQYF
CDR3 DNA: TGCGCCAGCAGTCGGGACAGGGGGCGATCAGAGACCCAGTACTTC

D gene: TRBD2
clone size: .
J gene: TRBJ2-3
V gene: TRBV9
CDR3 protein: CASAGGGPDTQYF
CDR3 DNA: TGTGCCAGCGCCGGGGGGGGCCCAGATACGCAGTATTTT

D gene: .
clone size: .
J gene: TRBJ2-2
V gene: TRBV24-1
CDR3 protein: CATSDPGKTGELFF
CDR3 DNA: TGTGCCACCAGTGACCCAGGGAAAACCGGGGAGCTGTTTTTT

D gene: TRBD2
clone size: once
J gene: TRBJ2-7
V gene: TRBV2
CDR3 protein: CASRTSGSYEQYF
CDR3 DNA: TGTGCCAGTCGGACTAGCGGTTCCTACGAGCAGTACTTC

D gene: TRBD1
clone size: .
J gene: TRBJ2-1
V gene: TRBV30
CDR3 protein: CAWTLGGFYNEQFF
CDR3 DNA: TGTGCCTGGACGTTAGGGGGCTTCTACAATGAGCAGTTCTTC

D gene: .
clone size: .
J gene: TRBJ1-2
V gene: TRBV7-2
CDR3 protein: CASSLVRGRNDGYTF
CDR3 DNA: TGTGCCAGCAGCTTAGTTCGGGGTCGGAATGATGGCTACACCTTC

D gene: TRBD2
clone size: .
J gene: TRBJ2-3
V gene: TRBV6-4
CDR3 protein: CASSDGAGDIDTQYF
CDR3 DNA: TGTGCCAGCAGTGACGGAGCGGGAGATATAGATACGCAGTATTTT

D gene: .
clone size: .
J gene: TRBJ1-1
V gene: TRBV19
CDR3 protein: CASLHWWGDNTEAFF
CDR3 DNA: TGTGCCAGTTTGCATTGGTGGGGGGACAACACTGAAGCTTTCTTT

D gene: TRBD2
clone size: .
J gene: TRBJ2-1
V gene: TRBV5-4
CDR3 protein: CASSPTSGGVTAYNEQFF
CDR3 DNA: TGTGCCAGCAGCCCGACTAGCGGGGGGGTCACGGCCTACAATGAGCAGTTCTTC

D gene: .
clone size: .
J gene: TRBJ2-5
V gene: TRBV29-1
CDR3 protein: CSVDLMNSFNRQQETQYF
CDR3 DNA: TGCAGCGTTGACCTCATGAACAGTTTCAATCGCCAACAAGAGACCCAGTACTTC

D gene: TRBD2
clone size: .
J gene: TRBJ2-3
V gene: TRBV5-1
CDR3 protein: CASTLSAGVGTDTQYF
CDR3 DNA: TGCGCCAGCACACTGTCGGCGGGAGTGGGCACAGATACGCAGTATTTT